This T cell receptor (beta chain) was identified in a study of beta chain features in type 1 diabetes. Study in general: Patients shared similar age, gender and cell yields with healthy donors.

The sequenced template was cDNA made from the entire isolated RNA. Profiling relied on immunoSEQ multiplex PCR, and the TCRdb table lists in-frame clones only, not all of them. The data hold more than 300,000 clones, with 8.5% to 10% observed a single time. Study observations and caveats: Type 1 diabetes patients had fewer VDJ junction insertions and more deletions. Moderately but significantly shorter TCRB CDR3s were found in Type 1 diabetes patients in all four CD4+ subsets.

The V and J ends lost 2 bases and 8 bases respectively, with 17 bases between them. From germline, CDR1 is SGDLS and CDR2 YYNGEE. CDR3 length: 15 residues. A single heparinised blood sample, averaging approximately 100 mL, was obtained per donor. In this sample, this clone turned up a few times. Its antigen is not known. The sample consisted of central memory CD4+ T cells from blood. The TCR sequence derives from a man aged 25-45 years with type 1 diabetes. This chain uses TRBV9 with TRBJ2-1; D may match TRBD1 or TRBD2 (5 bases each). The CDR3 region has the DNA TGTGCCAGCAGCGTGGGACCAACAAAGGTGGATGAGCAGTTCTTC. Its translation is CASSVGPTKVDEQFF.